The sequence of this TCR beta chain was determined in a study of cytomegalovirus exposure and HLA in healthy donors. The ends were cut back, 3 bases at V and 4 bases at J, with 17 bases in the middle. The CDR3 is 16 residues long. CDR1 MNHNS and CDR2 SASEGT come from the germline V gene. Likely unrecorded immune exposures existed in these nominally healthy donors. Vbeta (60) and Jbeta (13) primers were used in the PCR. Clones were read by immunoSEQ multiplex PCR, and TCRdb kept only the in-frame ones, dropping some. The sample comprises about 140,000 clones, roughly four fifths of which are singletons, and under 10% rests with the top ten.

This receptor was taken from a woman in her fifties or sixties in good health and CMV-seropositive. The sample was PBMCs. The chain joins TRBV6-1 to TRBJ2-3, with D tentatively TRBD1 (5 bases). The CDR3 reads CASSDLQVGASDTQYF. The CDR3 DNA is TGTGCCAGCAGTGATTTACAGGTTGGGGCTTCAGATACGCAGTATTTT.